One T cell receptor (beta chain) is described in this entry. Its antigen remains undetermined. No much larger clone exists at a distance of one base, and base qualities are not known. Using the deep immunoSEQ assay, TCR CDR3 regions were amplified from genomic DNA by multiplex PCR. Extracted genomic DNA from each cell subset was distributed evenly across all wells of several immunoSEQ 96-well plates, and each plate was treated as a replicate. For sorted subsets, each replicate PCR was loaded with about 0.2 ug genomic DNA, equivalent to 32,000 or so T cell genomes. Purified libraries were quantified with a Qubit 3.0 fluorometer, sized on a Bioanalyzer 2100, and re-quantified with the KAPA Library Quantification kit. A separate single-read 150-cycle Illumina NextSeq 550 flow cell was used to sequence each immunoSEQ 96-well plate. The source study handled its data this way. Because the immunoSEQ output held only junctional sequences and lacked quality scores, the filtering could not match the filtering applied to full-length reads. Sequences were annotated with PyIR, a Python wrapper for IgBLAST v1.9, and V/J genes and CDR3 were assigned using IMGT germline references. Reads were filtered out if the reads had weak V/J assignments (E-value above 1e-6), no CDR3, stop codons, out-of-frame junctions, or ambiguous translated residues. V3J clonotypes were defined as sequences sharing an identical inferred V gene, J gene, and CDR3 amino acid sequence. Percentage overlap between repertoires was calculated by dividing the number of shared unique clonotypes by the size of the smaller repertoire. Repertoire richness was assessed with RTK rarefaction, the Chao1 estimator, and Recon v2.1 estimates of unobserved clonotypes. Generation probabilities for all TCRbeta clonotypes obtained by the gDNA method from four donors were computed using OLGA. This immuneACCESS table, as held by TCRdb, lists in-frame sequences with V and J called but not all clones. Of the missing ones, under half trace to an unresolved V gene in checked studies; the others have no known cause. Clone size and the V and J calls come from that table; the DNA yielded D and trimming. This sample is represented by over a million clones; around 97% of them were singletons. The ten largest make up over 1% of the sample.

Healthy HIV-negative adults with no recently reported acute infections or vaccinations were included as donors. Every donor was a Caucasian adult residing in Nashville, Tennessee, USA. CD4+ T cells were enriched through magnetic negative selection, after which naive cells were positively selected on CD45RA and the remaining negative fraction served as the memory subset. Blood was obtained by leukapheresis, after which PBMCs were separated by Ficoll-Histopaque density gradient centrifugation and cryopreserved in liquid nitrogen vapor phase. Analytical flow cytometry was used to check the purity and quantity of each magnetically sorted T cell population. Genomic DNA was isolated from each sorted fraction and quantified by UV absorbance on a Nanodrop 2000c. This sample is drawn from a study of shared clonotypes between healthy human individuals (TCRdb year 2020). Some background on the complete study: The cohort comprised a couple of women and three men aged 18 to 49 years. Per donor, leukapheresis produced somewhere between about 0.94 and 9.5 billion PBMCs. Different laboratories and diverse techniques were used to prepare libraries and sequence TCR repertoires, to increase sequencing depth and limit assay-specific biases. Blood TCR repertoires of about 5 healthy adults were deeply sequenced to estimate repertoire size and the extent of clonotype sharing between individuals. Per donor, three plates each were used for CD4 naive and CD4 memory, two for CD8 naive, and one for CD8 memory.

General study outcomes and caveats: Sampling was restricted to blood, and TCR repertoires in tissue are likely to differ from TCR repertoires in blood. Larger estimated clonotype richness was generally found for naive subsets than for memory subsets. Because the study included a small number of donors, the genetic and exposure-history diversity represented was limited. Incomplete sequencing was indicated by rarefaction of sorted-subset datasets, despite the large sequencing depth. Across four donors, approximately 4.9% of naive CD4, 3% to 4% of naive CD8, roughly 2.3% of memory CD4, and 0.4% of memory CD8 clonotypes were shared. Compared with non-shared clonotypes, the clonotypes found in all four sorted-subset donors had higher generation probabilities. Based on pairwise subsampling, the degree of clonotype sharing among donors was expected to be affected by sequencing depth.

The receptor was isolated from a man aged 25-45 years in good health. The sample consisted of naive CD4+ T cells sorted from blood. This sample's cell subset or site label indicates: CD45RA+ positively selected.

The DNA is TGTGCCAGCAGTGAATATTATAAGGGACAGATTTCCTACGAGCAGTACTTC. Its coded protein is CASSEYYKGQISYEQYF. The chain couples TRBV25-1 to TRBJ2-7; 7 bases in between match TRBD1. Taken from the germline V gene, the CDR1 and CDR2 loops are MGHDK and SYGVNS. V is cut back by 0 bases and J by 1 base, with 9 bases in the junction unmatched. Taken from cysteine to phenylalanine, the CDR3 has 17 residues. Only the CDR3 DNA stays, 51 bases, in frame from base 1.